Reported below is one TCR beta chain. Its antigen is undetermined. This sample is drawn from a study of CXCR3-negative and CXCR3-positive naive CD8 T cells. Study results and limitations: CXCR3-expressing naive cells carried TRB CDR3s more hydrophobic than those of CXCR3-negative naive cells.

Through 5' RACE with UMI labels, the TRB cDNA libraries were prepared. TCRdb reprocessed the 5' RACE reads; each CDR3 protein has one entry and no DNA is given. Its listing shows 130,000 to 150,000 distinct CDR3 sequences. Germline CDR1 SSHAT, CDR2 FNYEAQ (reference sequence). The CDR3 is 16 amino acids. The TCR comes from a human donor in good health. Some clones in this sample may be carry-over from other donors' samples. The sample consisted of naive CXCR3+ CD8+ T cells from blood. Subset specified: CD45RO-CCR7+CD27+CD95- naive CD8+ T cells expressing CXCR3 (TNR3+). This chain connects TRBV7-7 to TRBJ2-1; TCRdb picks TRBD1, but there is no DNA to check that call. The chain's CDR3 is CASSLDAGQPYNEQFF.